The TCR beta chain described here comes from a study of cytomegalovirus exposure and HLA in healthy donors. Assay used: immunoSEQ multiplex PCR; TCRdb lists only in-frame clones, some missing. The sample holds about 180,000 clones, 87% seen once. With 1 base clipped from V and 5 bases from J, the junction kept 11 bases outside the gene matches. The CDR3 is 17 amino acids. Germline CDR1 is SGDLS and CDR2 is YYNGEE. As for this clone: Its target is unknown.

Study results and caveats: Published work reported that the classifier diagnosed cytomegalovirus status with high specificity and sensitivity.

V and J are TRBV9 and TRBJ1-1, with TRBD1 matching 10 bases. Sequencing was carried out using PBMCs. The receptor comes from a woman under 40 in good health and CMV-seronegative. CDR3 coding DNA: TGTGCCAGCAGCGTAACCCCCGCCGGGACAGGGGAGACTGAAGCTTTCTTT. Translation: CASSVTPAGTGETEAFF.